Listed below are T cell receptor beta chains from one sample, sequenced in a study of regulatory T cells in long-lasting Graves disease. TCRdb used MiXCR to reprocess the multiplex PCR reads, holding one entry per CDR3 protein. The sample consists of 350,000 to 500,000 distinct CDR3 sequences, 21% of them appearing once. The sample here was peripheral blood mononuclear cells (PBMCs), taken when the disease was refractory, from a patient treated with antithyroid drugs. Receptor source: a female donor with Graves disease. CDR3s include the opening cysteine and the closing phenylalanine or tryptophan. D genes are given only for firm matches. Some rows have no size entry. The others give once, few or many, or a class for an expanded clone.

>TRBV11-2|TRBJ2-2|.|.
CASSSGQLSGELFF
TGTGCCAGCAGCTCCGGACAGCTCAGCGGGGAGCTGTTTTTT
>TRBV12-3/TRBV12-4|TRBJ1-2|TRBD1|many
CASSSGGLQFPNYGYTF
TGTGCCAGCAGTTCAGGGGGCTTGCAGTTTCCTAACTATGGCTACACCTTC
>TRBV19|TRBJ2-1|TRBD2|.
CASKKTGAGNEQFF
TGTGCCAGTAAGAAGACGGGAGCGGGGAATGAGCAGTTCTTC
>TRBV3-1|TRBJ2-1|.|.
CASSQVFQNNEQFF
TGCGCCAGCAGCCAAGTCTTCCAGAACAATGAGCAGTTCTTC
>TRBV20-1|TRBJ1-4|.|many
CSARSEKLFF
TGCAGTGCTAGAAGTGAAAAACTGTTTTTT
>TRBV7-9|TRBJ2-5|TRBD1|.
CASSFTGGWETQYF
TGTGCCAGCAGCTTTACAGGGGGCTGGGAGACCCAGTACTTC
>TRBV11-1|TRBJ1-6|.|many
CASSLTGTPYNSPLHF
TGTGCCAGCAGCCTCACCGGGACACCCTATAATTCACCCCTCCACTTT
>TRBV27|TRBJ2-2|TRBD1|few
CASSPRGLTGELFF
TGTGCCAGCAGTCCCAGGGGGCTCACCGGGGAGCTGTTTTTT
>TRBV29-1|TRBJ2-2|.|.
CSVVTVNTGELFF
TGCAGCGTTGTGACAGTTAACACCGGGGAGCTGTTTTTT
>TRBV20-1|TRBJ2-7|.|few
CSARDLFSRQPSYEQYF
TGCAGTGCTAGAGATCTCTTTAGTCGACAGCCTTCCTACGAGCAGTACTTC
>TRBV27|TRBJ2-7|TRBD1|many
CASSYGTGSYEQYF
TGTGCCAGCAGTTATGGGACAGGGTCCTACGAGCAGTACTTC
>TRBV11-3|TRBJ1-2|.|many
CASSLPGCYGYTF
TGTGCCAGCAGCCTACCAGGGTGCTATGGCTACACCTTC
>TRBV6-1|TRBJ1-2|.|.
CAIGEGNYGYTF
TGTGCCATCGGGGAGGGTAACTATGGCTACACCTTC
>TRBV6-1|TRBJ2-7|.|many
CASRSVRGEAYEQYF
TGTGCCAGCAGGAGCGTGAGGGGGGAGGCCTACGAGCAGTACTTC
>TRBV5-1|TRBJ1-1|.|many
CASSFVSGDTEAFF
TGCGCCAGCAGCTTTGTTTCCGGGGACACTGAAGCTTTCTTT
>TRBV18|TRBJ2-2|.|.
CASSPPRLVGGELFF
TGTGCCAGCTCACCACCTAGACTGGTCGGCGGGGAGCTGTTTTTT
>TRBV6-1|TRBJ1-2|.|few
CASWDRLYGYTF
TGTGCCAGCTGGGACCGACTCTATGGCTACACCTTC
>TRBV20-1|TRBJ2-3|TRBD2|.
CSATPLAGLTDTQYF
TGCAGTGCTACCCCTCTAGCGGGCCTCACAGATACGCAGTATTTT
>TRBV20-1|TRBJ2-5|.|.
CSALAIADQETQYF
TGCAGTGCTCTAGCCATAGCGGATCAAGAGACCCAGTACTTC
>TRBV24-1|TRBJ2-2|TRBD1|.
CATSDLKGQATGELFF
TGTGCCACCAGTGATTTGAAGGGACAGGCCACCGGGGAGCTGTTTTTT
>TRBV20-1|TRBJ2-2|.|.
CSASYYNTGELFF
TGCAGTGCTAGTTACTATAACACCGGGGAGCTGTTTTTT
>TRBV12-5|TRBJ2-3|.|.
CASGRGRTDTQYF
TGTGCTAGTGGTCGGGGACGCACAGATACGCAGTATTTT
>TRBV29-1|TRBJ2-5|TRBD2|.
CSVEDPLAGEETQYF
TGCAGCGTTGAAGATCCTTTAGCGGGAGAGGAGACCCAGTACTTC
>TRBV28|TRBJ2-2|.|.
CASRPRGVSGELFF
TGTGCCAGCAGGCCAAGGGGGGTCAGCGGGGAGCTGTTTTTT
>TRBV12-3/TRBV12-4|TRBJ2-7|.|many
CASRSGLTSYEQYF
TGTGCCAGCAGATCAGGACTGACCTCCTACGAGCAGTACTTC
>TRBV10-2|TRBJ2-5|TRBD2|many
CASKPSPGLEETQYF
TGCGCCAGCAAGCCATCCCCGGGACTAGAGGAGACCCAGTACTTC
>TRBV27|TRBJ2-5|.|many
CASSFTPGLRETQYF
TGTGCCAGCAGTTTCACTCCGGGACTTCGAGAGACCCAGTACTTC
>TRBV9|TRBJ2-3|.|.
CASSAGEDTQYF
TGTGCCAGCAGCGCTGGGGAAGATACGCAGTATTTT
>TRBV4-2|TRBJ1-2|.|few
CASSHGDGYTF
TGTGCCAGCAGCCACGGGGATGGCTACACCTTC
>TRBV20-1|TRBJ1-1|.|few
CSAQGGSNTEAFF
TGCAGTGCCCAAGGCGGGAGCAACACTGAAGCTTTCTTT
>TRBV27|TRBJ2-3|TRBD1|many
CASRSRDRRTDTQYF
TGTGCCAGCAGATCCCGGGACAGGAGGACAGATACGCAGTATTTT
>TRBV4-1|TRBJ2-5|.|many
CASSHLGSDGETQYF
TGCGCCAGCAGCCACCTCGGCAGCGACGGAGAGACCCAGTACTTC
>TRBV20-1|TRBJ1-1|.|.
CSAIWTSMNTEAFF
TGCAGTGCTATTTGGACATCCATGAACACTGAAGCTTTCTTT
>TRBV12-3/TRBV12-4|TRBJ1-2|.|many
CASSGPGEDYGYTF
TGTGCCAGCTCCGGGCCAGGGGAGGACTATGGCTACACCTTC
>TRBV20-1|TRBJ2-7|TRBD1|many
CSCRRQGVYEQYF
TGCAGTTGCCGGAGACAGGGGGTCTACGAGCAGTACTTC
>TRBV14|TRBJ2-5|.|.
CASSQTDGHETQYF
TGTGCCAGCAGCCAGACGGACGGGCACGAGACCCAGTACTTC
>TRBV3-1|TRBJ2-6|TRBD1|few
CASTRTGGGSGANVLTF
TGTGCCAGCACCAGGACAGGGGGGGGCTCTGGGGCCAACGTCCTGACTTTC
>TRBV20-1|TRBJ1-4|.|.
CSAASPPRQTHATNEKLFF
TGCAGTGCTGCATCACCCCCACGACAGACACATGCAACTAATGAAAAACTGTTTTTT
>TRBV20-1|TRBJ1-1|.|once
CSARGPTSVNTEAFF
TGCAGTGCTAGAGGACCAACGTCGGTGAACACTGAAGCTTTCTTT
>TRBV28|TRBJ1-2|.|many
CASSEWVAGYGYTF
TGTGCCAGCAGTGAATGGGTCGCTGGGTATGGCTACACCTTC
>TRBV19|TRBJ1-1|TRBD1|few
CASVGRGPTEAFF
TGTGCCAGTGTCGGCAGGGGGCCTACTGAAGCTTTCTTT
>TRBV28|TRBJ2-6|TRBD1|many
CASSSPGTAVSGANVLTF
TGTGCCAGCAGTTCCCCCGGGACAGCCGTCTCTGGGGCCAACGTCCTGACTTTC
>TRBV11-3|TRBJ2-1|.|many
CASSAGTNEQFF
TGTGCCAGCAGCGCAGGGACAAATGAGCAGTTCTTC
>TRBV7-9|TRBJ1-1|TRBD1|.
CASIQTGPSIEAFF
TGTGCCAGCATTCAGACAGGGCCATCTATAGAGGCTTTCTTT
>TRBV5-1|TRBJ2-7|.|.
CASSWRPGRGPSKTFYEQYF
TGCGCCAGCAGCTGGCGGCCGGGACGGGGGCCGTCTAAAACCTTCTACGAGCAGTACTTC
>TRBV28|TRBJ1-5|.|.
CASSLWGEAGQPQHF
TGTGCCAGCAGTTTATGGGGGGAAGCGGGGCAGCCCCAGCATTTT
>TRBV28|TRBJ1-5|.|many
CAIGQPQHF
TGTGCCATAGGTCAGCCCCAGCATTTT
>TRBV28|TRBJ1-5|TRBD1|many
CASSPPGGEGPSAQHF
TGTGCCAGCAGTCCACCAGGGGGCGAAGGACCTTCTGCCCAGCATTTT
>TRBV2|TRBJ2-6|TRBD1|many
CASRRTGGVSGANVLTF
TGTGCCAGCAGGAGGACAGGGGGTGTCTCTGGGGCCAACGTCCTGACTTTC
>TRBV20-1|TRBJ2-7|.|many
CSASGSSYEQYF
TGCAGTGCTAGCGGGAGCTCCTACGAGCAGTACTTC
>TRBV28|TRBJ1-6|.|many
CASSGTKPRALHF
TGTGCCAGCAGCGGGACAAAACCCCGCGCCCTCCACTTT
>TRBV5-1|TRBJ2-7|.|.
CASSPASGTEQYF
TGCGCCAGCAGCCCAGCAAGCGGTACCGAGCAGTACTTC
>TRBV7-3|TRBJ1-5|.|.
CASSFETSCNQPQHF
TGTGCCAGCAGCTTTGAGACCTCATGCAATCAGCCCCAGCATTTT
>TRBV28|TRBJ1-5|.|many
CASSSPDRLLKPQHF
TGTGCCAGCAGTTCCCCGGACCGACTCTTGAAGCCCCAGCATTTT
>TRBV3-1|TRBJ1-2|TRBD1|many
CASSLTGAQGYTF
TGTGCCAGCAGCCTTACAGGGGCTCAAGGCTACACCTTC
>TRBV6-1|TRBJ1-1|TRBD1|.
CASSGQGADTEAFF
TGTGCCAGCAGTGGACAGGGGGCTGACACTGAAGCTTTCTTT
>TRBV3-1|TRBJ1-2|.|many
CASSQDGIGGRYTF
TGTGCCAGCAGCCAAGATGGTATCGGGGGCCGCTACACCTTC
>TRBV2|TRBJ2-7|.|many
CASIKGRLYEQYF
TGTGCCAGCATCAAGGGGCGCCTATACGAGCAGTACTTC
>TRBV30|TRBJ1-5|TRBD1|.
CAWSPGGRQPQHF
TGTGCCTGGAGTCCAGGGGGTCGGCAGCCCCAGCATTTT